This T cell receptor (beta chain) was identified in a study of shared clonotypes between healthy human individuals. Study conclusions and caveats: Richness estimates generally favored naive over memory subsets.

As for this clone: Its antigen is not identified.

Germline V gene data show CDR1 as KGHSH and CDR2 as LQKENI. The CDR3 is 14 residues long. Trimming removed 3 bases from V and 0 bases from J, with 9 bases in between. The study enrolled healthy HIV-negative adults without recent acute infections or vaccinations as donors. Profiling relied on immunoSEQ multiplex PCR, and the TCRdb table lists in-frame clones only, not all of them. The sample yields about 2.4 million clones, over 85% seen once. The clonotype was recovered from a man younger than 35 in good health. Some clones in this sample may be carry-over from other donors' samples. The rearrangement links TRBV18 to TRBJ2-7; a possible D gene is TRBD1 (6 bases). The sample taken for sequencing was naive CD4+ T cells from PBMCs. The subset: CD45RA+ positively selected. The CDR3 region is CASSPTDSSYEQYF. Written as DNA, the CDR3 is TGTGCCAGCTCACCGACGGACAGCTCCTACGAGCAGTACTTC.